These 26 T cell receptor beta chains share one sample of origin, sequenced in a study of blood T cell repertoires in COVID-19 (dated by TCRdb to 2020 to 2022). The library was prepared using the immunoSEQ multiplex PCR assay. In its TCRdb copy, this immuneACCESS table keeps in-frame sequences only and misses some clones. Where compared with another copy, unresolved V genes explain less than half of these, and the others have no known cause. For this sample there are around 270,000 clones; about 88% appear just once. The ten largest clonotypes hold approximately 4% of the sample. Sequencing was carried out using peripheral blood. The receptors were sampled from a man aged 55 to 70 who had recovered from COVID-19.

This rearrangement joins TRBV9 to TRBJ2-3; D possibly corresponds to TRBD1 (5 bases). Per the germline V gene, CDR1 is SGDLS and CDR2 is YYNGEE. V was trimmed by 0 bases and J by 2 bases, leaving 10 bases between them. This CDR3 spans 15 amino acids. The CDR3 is CASSVGGTYTDTQYF. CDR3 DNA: TGTGCCAGCAGCGTAGGGGGCACCTACACAGATACGCAGTATTTT. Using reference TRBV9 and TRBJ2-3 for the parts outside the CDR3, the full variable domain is DSGVTQTPKHLITATGQRVTLRCSPRSGDLSVYWYQQSLDQGLQFLIQYYNGEERAKGNILERFSAQQFPDLHSELNLSSLELGDSALYFCASSVGGTYTDTQYFGPGTRLTVL.

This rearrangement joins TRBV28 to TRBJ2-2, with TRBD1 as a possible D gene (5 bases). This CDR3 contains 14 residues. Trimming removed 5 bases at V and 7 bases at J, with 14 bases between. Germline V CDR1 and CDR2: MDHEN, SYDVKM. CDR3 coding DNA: TGTGCCAGCAGTCGGACACGGGCCATCGGGGAGCTGTTTTTT. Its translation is CASSRTRAIGELFF.

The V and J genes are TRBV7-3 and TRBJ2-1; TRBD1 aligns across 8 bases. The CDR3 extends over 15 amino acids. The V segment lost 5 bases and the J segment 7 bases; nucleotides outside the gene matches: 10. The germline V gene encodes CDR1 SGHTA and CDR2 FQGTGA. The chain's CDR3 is CASSGSGGPGNEQFF. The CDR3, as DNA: TGTGCCAGCAGCGGATCAGGGGGCCCGGGGAATGAGCAGTTCTTC.

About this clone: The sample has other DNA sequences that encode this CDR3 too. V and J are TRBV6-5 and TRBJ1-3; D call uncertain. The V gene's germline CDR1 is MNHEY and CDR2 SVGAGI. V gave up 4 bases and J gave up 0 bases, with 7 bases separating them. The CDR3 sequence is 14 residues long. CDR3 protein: CASSSGSSGNTIYF. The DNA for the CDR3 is TGTGCCAGCAGTTCCGGGTCCTCTGGAAACACCATATATTTT.

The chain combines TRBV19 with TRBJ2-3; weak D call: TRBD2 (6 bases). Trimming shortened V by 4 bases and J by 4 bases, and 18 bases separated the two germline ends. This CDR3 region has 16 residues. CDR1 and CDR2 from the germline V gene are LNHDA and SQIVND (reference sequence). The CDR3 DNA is TGTGCCAGTAGTACCATTCTAGCGACCCTTTCAGATACGCAGTATTTT. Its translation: CASSTILATLSDTQYF.

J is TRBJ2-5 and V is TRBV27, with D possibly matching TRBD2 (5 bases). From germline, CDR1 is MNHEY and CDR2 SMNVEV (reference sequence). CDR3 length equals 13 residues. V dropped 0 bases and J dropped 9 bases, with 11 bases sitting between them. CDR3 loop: CASSLSPLGAQYF. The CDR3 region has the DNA TGTGCCAGCAGTTTATCGCCCCTCGGGGCCCAGTACTTC.

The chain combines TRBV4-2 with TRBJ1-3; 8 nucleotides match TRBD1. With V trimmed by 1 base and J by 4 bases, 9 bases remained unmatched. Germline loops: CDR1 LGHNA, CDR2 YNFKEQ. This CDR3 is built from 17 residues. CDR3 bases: TGTGCCAGCAGCCAAGTTCTGGCAGGGGGCTTGGGAAACACCATATATTTT. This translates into CASSQVLAGGLGNTIYF.

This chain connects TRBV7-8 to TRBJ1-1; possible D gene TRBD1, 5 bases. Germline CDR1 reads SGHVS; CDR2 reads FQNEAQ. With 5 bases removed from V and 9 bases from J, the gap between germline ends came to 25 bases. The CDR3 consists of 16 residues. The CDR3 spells CASSRGSSWTTEKAFF. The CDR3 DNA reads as TGTGCCAGCAGCCGGGGGTCCAGTTGGACGACAGAGAAAGCTTTCTTT.

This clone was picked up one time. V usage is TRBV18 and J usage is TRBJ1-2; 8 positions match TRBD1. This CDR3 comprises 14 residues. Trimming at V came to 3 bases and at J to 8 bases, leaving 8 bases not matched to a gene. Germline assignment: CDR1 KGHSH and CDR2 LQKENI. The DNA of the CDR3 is TGTGCCAGCTCACCGGACAGGGCGACTGTGGGCTACACCTTC. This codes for CASSPDRATVGYTF. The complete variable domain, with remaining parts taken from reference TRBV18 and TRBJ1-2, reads NAGVMQNPRHLVRRRGQEARLRCSPMKGHSHVYWYRQLPEEGLKFMVYLQKENIIDESGMPKERFSAEFPKEGPSILRIQQVVRGDSAAYFCASSPDRATVGYTFGSGTRLTVV.

CDR3 protein: CASSLEQSNSPLHF. CDR3 bases: TGCGCCAGCAGCTTAGAACAGAGCAATTCACCCCTCCACTTT. V usage is TRBV5-1 and J usage is TRBJ1-6; D gene ambiguous. The germline V gene has CDR1 SGHRS and CDR2 YFSETQ. The ends were cut back, 2 bases at V and 7 bases at J, with 10 bases in the middle. CDR3 size: 14 residues.

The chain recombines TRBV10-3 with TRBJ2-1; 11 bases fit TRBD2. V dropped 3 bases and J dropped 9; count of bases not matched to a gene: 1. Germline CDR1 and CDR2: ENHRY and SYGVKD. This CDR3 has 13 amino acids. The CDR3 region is CAISDLAGGEQFF. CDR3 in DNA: TGTGCCATCAGTGACCTAGCGGGGGGTGAGCAGTTCTTC.

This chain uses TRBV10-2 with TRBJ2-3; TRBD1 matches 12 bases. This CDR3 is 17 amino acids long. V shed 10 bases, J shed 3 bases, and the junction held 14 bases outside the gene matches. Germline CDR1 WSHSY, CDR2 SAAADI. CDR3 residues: CATHTGTGGGWTDTQYF. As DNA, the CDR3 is TGCGCCACCCACACCGGGACAGGGGGCGGGTGGACAGATACGCAGTATTTT.

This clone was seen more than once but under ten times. The CDR3 region has the DNA TGTGCCAGCAGCCAACGAACCGCCGAGGGGGCGAATGGCTACACCTTC. Its translation: CASSQRTAEGANGYTF. This sequence joins TRBV3-1 (or the pseudogene TRBV3-2) and TRBJ1-2, with 7 bases identical to TRBD1. With 2 bases clipped from V and 6 bases from J, the junction kept 12 bases outside the gene matches. The length of the CDR3 is 16 residues. Germline V gene sequence: CDR1 LGHDT, CDR2 YNNKEL (reference sequence).

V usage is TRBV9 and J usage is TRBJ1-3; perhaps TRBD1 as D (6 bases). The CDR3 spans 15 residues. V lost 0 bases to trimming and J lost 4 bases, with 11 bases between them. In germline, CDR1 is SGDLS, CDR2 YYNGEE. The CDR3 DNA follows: TGTGCCAGCAGCGTAGGGACAGCCGGCGGAAACACCATATATTTT. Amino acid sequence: CASSVGTAGGNTIYF.

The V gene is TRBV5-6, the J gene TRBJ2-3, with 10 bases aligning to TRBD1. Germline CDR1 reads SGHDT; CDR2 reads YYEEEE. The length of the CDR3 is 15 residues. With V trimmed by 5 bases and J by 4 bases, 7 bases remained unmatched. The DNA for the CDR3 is TGTGCCAGCAGTTCCTGGGACAGGGGACCAGATACGCAGTATTTT. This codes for CASSSWDRGPDTQYF.

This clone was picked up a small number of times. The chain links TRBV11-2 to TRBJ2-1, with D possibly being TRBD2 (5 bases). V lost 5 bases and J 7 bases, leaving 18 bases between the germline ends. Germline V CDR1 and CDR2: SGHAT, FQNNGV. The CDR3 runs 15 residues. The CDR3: CASSAGVGIRNEQFF. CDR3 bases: TGTGCCAGCAGCGCGGGTGTGGGGATCAGGAATGAGCAGTTCTTC.

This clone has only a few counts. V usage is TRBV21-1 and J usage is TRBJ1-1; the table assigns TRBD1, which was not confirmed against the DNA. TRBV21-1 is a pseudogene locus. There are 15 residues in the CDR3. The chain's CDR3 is CASSRSRQGTTEAFF. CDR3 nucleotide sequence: TGTGCCAGCAGCAGATCAAGACAGGGGACGACTGAAGCTTTCTTT.

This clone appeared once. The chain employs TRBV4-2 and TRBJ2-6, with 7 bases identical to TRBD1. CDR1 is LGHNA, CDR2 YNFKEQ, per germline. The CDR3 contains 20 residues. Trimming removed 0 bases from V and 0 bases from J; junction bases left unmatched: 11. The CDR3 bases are TGTGCCAGCAGCCAAGATAGAGGGAACAGGGGTGCCTCTGGGGCCAACGTCCTGACTTTC. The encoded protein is CASSQDRGNRGASGANVLTF.

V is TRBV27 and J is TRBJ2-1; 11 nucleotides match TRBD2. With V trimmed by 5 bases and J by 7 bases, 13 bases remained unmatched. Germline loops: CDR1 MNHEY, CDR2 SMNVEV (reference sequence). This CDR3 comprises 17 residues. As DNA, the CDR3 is TGTGCCAGCAGTGTGGAAAAAAGACTAGCGGGGTCTAATGAGCAGTTCTTC. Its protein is CASSVEKRLAGSNEQFF.

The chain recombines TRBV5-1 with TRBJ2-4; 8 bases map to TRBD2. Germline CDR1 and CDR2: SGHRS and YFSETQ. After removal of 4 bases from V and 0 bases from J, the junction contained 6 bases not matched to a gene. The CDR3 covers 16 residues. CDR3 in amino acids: CASSSSGDLAKNIQYF. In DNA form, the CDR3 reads TGCGCCAGCAGCAGTAGCGGGGACCTAGCCAAAAACATTCAGTACTTC. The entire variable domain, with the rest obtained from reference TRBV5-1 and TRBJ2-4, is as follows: KAGVTQTPRYLIKTRGQQVTLSCSPISGHRSVSWYQQTPGQGLQFLFEYFSETQRNKGNFPGRFSGRQFSNSRSEMNVSTLELGDSALYLCASSSSGDLAKNIQYFGAGTRLSVL.

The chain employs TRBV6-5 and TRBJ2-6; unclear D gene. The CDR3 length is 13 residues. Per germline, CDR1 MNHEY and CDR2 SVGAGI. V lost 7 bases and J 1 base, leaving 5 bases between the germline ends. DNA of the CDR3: TGTGCCAGCATCCTTTCTGGGGCCAACGTCCTGACTTTC. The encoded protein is CASILSGANVLTF.

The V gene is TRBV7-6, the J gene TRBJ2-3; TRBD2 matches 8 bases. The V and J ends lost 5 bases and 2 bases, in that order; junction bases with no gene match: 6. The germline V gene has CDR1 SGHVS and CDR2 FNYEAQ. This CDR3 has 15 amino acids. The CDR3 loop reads CASSPGGPNTDTQYF. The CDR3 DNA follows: TGTGCCAGCAGCCCGGGGGGGCCGAACACAGATACGCAGTATTTT.

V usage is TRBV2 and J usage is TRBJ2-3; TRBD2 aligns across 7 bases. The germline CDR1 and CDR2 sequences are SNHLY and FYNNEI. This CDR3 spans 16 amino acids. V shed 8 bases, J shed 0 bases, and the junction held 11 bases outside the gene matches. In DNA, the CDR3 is TGTGCCAGCCAGGTCCGGCGGGGGACTAGCACAGATACGCAGTATTTT. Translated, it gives CASQVRRGTSTDTQYF.

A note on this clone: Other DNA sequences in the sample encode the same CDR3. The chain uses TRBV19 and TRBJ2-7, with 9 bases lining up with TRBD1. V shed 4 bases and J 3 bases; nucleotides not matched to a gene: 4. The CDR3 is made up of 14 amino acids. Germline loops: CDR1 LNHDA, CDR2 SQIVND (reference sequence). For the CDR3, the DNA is TGTGCCAGTAGTACACCGGGACAGGGCTACGAGCAGTACTTC. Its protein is CASSTPGQGYEQYF.

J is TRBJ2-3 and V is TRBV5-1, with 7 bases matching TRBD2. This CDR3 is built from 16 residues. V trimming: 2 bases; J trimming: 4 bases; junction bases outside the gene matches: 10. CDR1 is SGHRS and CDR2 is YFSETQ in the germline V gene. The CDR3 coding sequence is TGCGCCAGCAGCTTTCAGTCGGGGGGTAGCGCAGATACGCAGTATTTT. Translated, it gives CASSFQSGGSADTQYF.

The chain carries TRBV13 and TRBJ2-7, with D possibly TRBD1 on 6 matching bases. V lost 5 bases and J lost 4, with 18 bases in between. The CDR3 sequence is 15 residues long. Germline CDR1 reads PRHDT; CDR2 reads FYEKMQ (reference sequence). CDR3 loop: CASSRTQTGRYEQYF. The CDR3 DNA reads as TGTGCCAGCAGCCGCACTCAGACAGGTCGGTACGAGCAGTACTTC.